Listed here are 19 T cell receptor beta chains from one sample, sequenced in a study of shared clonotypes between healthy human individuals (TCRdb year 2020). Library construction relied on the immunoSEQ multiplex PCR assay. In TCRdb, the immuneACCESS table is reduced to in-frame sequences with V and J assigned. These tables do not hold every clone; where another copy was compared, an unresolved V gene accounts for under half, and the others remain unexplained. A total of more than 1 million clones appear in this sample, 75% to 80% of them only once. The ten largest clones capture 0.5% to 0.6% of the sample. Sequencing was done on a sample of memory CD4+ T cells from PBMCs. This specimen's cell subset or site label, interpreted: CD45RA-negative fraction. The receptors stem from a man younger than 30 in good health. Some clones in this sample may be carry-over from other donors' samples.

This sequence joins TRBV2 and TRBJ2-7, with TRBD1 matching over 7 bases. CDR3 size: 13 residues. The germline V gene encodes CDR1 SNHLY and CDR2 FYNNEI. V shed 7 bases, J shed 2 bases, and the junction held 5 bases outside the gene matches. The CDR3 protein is CASKTTGAYEQYF. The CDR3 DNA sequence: TGTGCCAGCAAAACCACAGGGGCCTACGAGCAGTACTTC.

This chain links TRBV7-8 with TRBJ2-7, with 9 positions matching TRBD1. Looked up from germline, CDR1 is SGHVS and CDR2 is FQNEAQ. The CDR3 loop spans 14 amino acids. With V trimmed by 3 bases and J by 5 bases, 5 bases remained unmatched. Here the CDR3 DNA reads TGTGCCAGCAGCTTCCAACAGGGGGCCCACGAGCAGTACTTC. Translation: CASSFQQGAHEQYF.

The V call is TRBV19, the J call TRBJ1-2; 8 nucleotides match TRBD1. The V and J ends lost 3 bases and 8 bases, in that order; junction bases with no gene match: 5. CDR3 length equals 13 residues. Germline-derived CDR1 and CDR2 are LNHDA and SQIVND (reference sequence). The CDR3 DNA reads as TGTGCCAGTAGTATTGCCAGGGGGCACGGCTACACCTTC. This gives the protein CASSIARGHGYTF.

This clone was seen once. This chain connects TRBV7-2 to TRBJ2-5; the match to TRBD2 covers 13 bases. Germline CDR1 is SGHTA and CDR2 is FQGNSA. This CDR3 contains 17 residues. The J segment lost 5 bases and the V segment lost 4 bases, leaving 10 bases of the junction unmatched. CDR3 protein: CASSSDGTSGNGETQYF. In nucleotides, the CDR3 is TGTGCCAGCAGCTCGGACGGGACTAGCGGGAACGGGGAGACCCAGTACTTC.

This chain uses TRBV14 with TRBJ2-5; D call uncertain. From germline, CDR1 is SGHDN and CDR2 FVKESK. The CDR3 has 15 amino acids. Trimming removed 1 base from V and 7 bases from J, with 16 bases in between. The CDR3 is CASSQGGKILGTQYF. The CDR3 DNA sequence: TGTGCCAGCAGCCAAGGGGGAAAGATCCTGGGGACCCAGTACTTC.

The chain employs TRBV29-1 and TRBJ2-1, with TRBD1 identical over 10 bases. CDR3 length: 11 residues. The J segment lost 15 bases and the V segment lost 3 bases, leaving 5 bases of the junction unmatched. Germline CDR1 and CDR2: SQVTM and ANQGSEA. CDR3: CSVDKGQGWFF. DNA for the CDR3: TGCAGCGTTGATAAGGGACAGGGGTGGTTCTTC.

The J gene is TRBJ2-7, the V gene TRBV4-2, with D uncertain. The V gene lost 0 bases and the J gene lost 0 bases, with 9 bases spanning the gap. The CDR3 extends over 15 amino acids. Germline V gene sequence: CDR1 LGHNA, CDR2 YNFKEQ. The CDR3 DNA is TGTGCCAGCAGCCAAGAATACCTGAGCTCCTACGAGCAGTACTTC. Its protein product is CASSQEYLSSYEQYF.

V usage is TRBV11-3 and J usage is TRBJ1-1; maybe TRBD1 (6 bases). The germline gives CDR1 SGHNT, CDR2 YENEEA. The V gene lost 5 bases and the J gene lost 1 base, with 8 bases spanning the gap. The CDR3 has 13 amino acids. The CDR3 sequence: CASSTTGNTEAFF. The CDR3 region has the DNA TGTGCCAGCAGCACGACAGGGAACACTGAAGCTTTCTTT.

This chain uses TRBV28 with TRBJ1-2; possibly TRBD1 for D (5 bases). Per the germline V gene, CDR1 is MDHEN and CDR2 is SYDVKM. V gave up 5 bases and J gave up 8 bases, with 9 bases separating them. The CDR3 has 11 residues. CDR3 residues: CASSQGRGYTF. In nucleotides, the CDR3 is TGTGCCAGCAGTCAGGGACGGGGCTACACCTTC.

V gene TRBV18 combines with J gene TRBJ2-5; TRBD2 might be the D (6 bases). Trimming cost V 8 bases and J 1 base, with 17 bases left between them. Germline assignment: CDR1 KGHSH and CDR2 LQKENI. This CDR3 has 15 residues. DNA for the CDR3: TGTGCCAGCCACGGGTGGAGGGGAGGCCAAGAGACCCAGTACTTC. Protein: CASHGWRGGQETQYF.

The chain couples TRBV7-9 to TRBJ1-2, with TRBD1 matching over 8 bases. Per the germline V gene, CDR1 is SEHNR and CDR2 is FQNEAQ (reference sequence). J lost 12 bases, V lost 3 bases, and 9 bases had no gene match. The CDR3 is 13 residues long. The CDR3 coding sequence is TGTGCCAGCAGCTTCGGACAGGGTCACTGGGACACCTTC. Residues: CASSFGQGHWDTF.

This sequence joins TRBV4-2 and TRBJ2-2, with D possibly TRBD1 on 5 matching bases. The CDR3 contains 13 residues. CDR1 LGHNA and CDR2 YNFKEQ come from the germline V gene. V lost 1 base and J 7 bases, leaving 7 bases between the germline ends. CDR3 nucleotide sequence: TGTGCCAGCAGCCAAGCGCAGGGCGGGGAGCTGTTTTTT. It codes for CASSQAQGGELFF.

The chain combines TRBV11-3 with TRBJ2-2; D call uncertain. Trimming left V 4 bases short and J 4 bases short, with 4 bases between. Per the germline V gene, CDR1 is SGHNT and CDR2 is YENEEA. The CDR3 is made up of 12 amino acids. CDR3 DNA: TGTGCCAGCAGCTCTTCCACCGGGGAGCTGTTTTTT. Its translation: CASSSSTGELFF.

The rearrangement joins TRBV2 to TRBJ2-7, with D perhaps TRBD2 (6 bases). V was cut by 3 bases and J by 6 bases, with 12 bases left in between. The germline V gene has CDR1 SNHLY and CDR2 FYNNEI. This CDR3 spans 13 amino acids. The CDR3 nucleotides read TGTGCCAGCAGTGAGGGACTGGCCTCCGAGCAGTACTTC. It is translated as CASSEGLASEQYF. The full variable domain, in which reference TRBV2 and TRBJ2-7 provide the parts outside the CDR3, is EPEVTQTPSHQVTQMGQEVILRCVPISNHLYFYWYRQILGQKVEFLVSFYNNEISEKSEIFDDQFSVERPDGSNFTLKIRSTKLEDSAMYFCASSEGLASEQYFGPGTRLTVT.

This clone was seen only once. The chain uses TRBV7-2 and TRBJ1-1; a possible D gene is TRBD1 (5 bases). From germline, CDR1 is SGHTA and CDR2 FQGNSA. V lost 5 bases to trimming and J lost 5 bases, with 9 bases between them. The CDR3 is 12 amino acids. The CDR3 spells CASSAQGTEAFF. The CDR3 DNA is TGTGCCAGCAGCGCCCAGGGAACTGAAGCTTTCTTT.

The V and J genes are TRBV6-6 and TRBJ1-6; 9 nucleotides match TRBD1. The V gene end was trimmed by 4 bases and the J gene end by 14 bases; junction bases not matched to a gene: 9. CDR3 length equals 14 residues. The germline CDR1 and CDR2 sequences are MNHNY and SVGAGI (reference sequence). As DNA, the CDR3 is TGTGCCAGCAGTTCCGGGACAGGGAACGTCGCCCTCCACTTT. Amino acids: CASSSGTGNVALHF.

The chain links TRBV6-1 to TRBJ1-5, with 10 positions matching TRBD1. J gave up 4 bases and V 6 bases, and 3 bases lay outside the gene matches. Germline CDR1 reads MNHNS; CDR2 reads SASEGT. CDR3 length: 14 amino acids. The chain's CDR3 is CASSLGQGNQPQHF. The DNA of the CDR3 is TGTGCCAGCAGCCTGGGACAGGGGAATCAGCCCCAGCATTTT.

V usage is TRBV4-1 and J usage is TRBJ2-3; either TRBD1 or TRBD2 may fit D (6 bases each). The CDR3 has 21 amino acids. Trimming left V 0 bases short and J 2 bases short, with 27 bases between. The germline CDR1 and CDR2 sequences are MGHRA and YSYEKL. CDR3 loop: CASSQDIGRWGAPITTDTQYF. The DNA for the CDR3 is TGCGCCAGCAGCCAAGATATTGGTCGGTGGGGGGCACCAATTACCACAGATACGCAGTATTTT.

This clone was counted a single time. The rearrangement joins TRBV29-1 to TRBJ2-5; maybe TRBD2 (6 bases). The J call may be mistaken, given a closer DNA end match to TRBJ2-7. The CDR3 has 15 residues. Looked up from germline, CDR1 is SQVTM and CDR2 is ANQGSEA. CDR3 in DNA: TGCAGCGTTACTTTCCCCGGGACTGCCCCCTACGAGCAGTACTTC. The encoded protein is CSVTFPGTAPYEQYF.